This is a list of T cell receptor beta chains from one sample in a study of PD-1 blockade in classical Hodgkin lymphoma. The protocol was immunoSEQ multiplex PCR, while the TCRdb copy is restricted to in-frame clones and leaves out a portion. The sample lists 45,000 to 65,000 clones, approximately 70% seen once, with about 16% in the top ten. The sample in question was peripheral blood mononuclear cells (PBMCs), obtained before the second cycle of nivolumab. All receptors derive from a human donor with classical Hodgkin lymphoma. Each CDR3 is given with its conserved first and last residue. Fields, in order: CDR3 length, clone size, J gene, D gene, V gene, CDR3 DNA, CDR3 protein. D genes are given only for firm matches. Only part of the rows carry a size: once, few, many, or a class if the clone is expanded.

cdr3_length: 13; clone_size: NA; j_call: TRBJ2-5; d_call: NA; v_call: TRBV10-1; cdr3_nt: TGCGCCAGCTCCGGGTCTAGTATGGAGACCCAGTACTTC; cdr3_aa: CASSGSSMETQYF
cdr3_length: 15; clone_size: NA; j_call: TRBJ2-2; d_call: NA; v_call: TRBV7-9; cdr3_nt: TGTGCCAGCAGCCTGACGAGACTTGGGACCGGGGAGCTGTTTTTT; cdr3_aa: CASSLTRLGTGELFF
cdr3_length: 16; clone_size: NA; j_call: TRBJ2-7; d_call: TRBD2; v_call: TRBV11-2; cdr3_nt: TGTGCCAGCAGCTTAGAGGGTGGCGGGAGGGCAGGGGAGCAGTACTTC; cdr3_aa: CASSLEGGGRAGEQYF
cdr3_length: 16; clone_size: NA; j_call: TRBJ2-2; d_call: NA; v_call: TRBV6-6; cdr3_nt: TGTGCCAGCAGTAAACAGGGAGGGGCGAACACCGGGGAGCTGTTTTTT; cdr3_aa: CASSKQGGANTGELFF
cdr3_length: 14; clone_size: NA; j_call: TRBJ2-7; d_call: NA; v_call: TRBV18; cdr3_nt: TGTGCCAGCTCACCACCGCCACCCGGGGACGAGCAGTACTTC; cdr3_aa: CASSPPPPGDEQYF
cdr3_length: 15; clone_size: NA; j_call: TRBJ2-6; d_call: NA; v_call: TRBV6-5; cdr3_nt: TGTGCCAGCAGTTACGGGGGAACTGGGGCCAACGTCCTGACTTTC; cdr3_aa: CASSYGGTGANVLTF
cdr3_length: 15; clone_size: NA; j_call: TRBJ1-1; d_call: NA; v_call: TRBV12-5; cdr3_nt: TGTGCTAGTGGTTTGGGGACAGTCCGGACCACTGAAGCTTTCTTT; cdr3_aa: CASGLGTVRTTEAFF
cdr3_length: 13; clone_size: NA; j_call: TRBJ1-2; d_call: NA; v_call: TRBV14; cdr3_nt: TGTGCCAGCAGCCAAAATCCCAACTATGGCTACACCTTC; cdr3_aa: CASSQNPNYGYTF
cdr3_length: 10; clone_size: few; j_call: TRBJ1-2; d_call: NA; v_call: TRBV27; cdr3_nt: TGTGCCAGCTCCAAATCTGGCTACACCTTC; cdr3_aa: CASSKSGYTF
cdr3_length: 15; clone_size: NA; j_call: TRBJ2-7; d_call: TRBD2; v_call: TRBV7-2; cdr3_nt: TGTGCCAGCAGCTTAGTTGGACTAGCGGCTTACGAGCAGTACTTC; cdr3_aa: CASSLVGLAAYEQYF
cdr3_length: 11; clone_size: NA; j_call: TRBJ2-5; d_call: NA; v_call: TRBV28; cdr3_nt: TGTGCCAGCAGTTTGTCAGAGACCCAGTACTTC; cdr3_aa: CASSLSETQYF
cdr3_length: 13; clone_size: NA; j_call: TRBJ2-3; d_call: NA; v_call: TRBV7-9; cdr3_nt: TGTGCCAGCAGCGCCTTGGGGGGAGATACGCAGTATTTT; cdr3_aa: CASSALGGDTQYF
cdr3_length: 14; clone_size: NA; j_call: TRBJ2-3; d_call: NA; v_call: TRBV10-3; cdr3_nt: TGTGCCATCAGTGAGGTTACTAGCACAGATACGCAGTATTTT; cdr3_aa: CAISEVTSTDTQYF
cdr3_length: 16; clone_size: NA; j_call: TRBJ1-1; d_call: NA; v_call: TRBV19; cdr3_nt: TGTGCCAGTAGTATTCTCCGGGACCCTAGACGCACTGAAGCTTTCTTT; cdr3_aa: CASSILRDPRRTEAFF
cdr3_length: 15; clone_size: NA; j_call: TRBJ1-5; d_call: NA; v_call: TRBV6-6; cdr3_nt: TGTGCCAGCACACTACAAGGGACAACTCTGCAGCCCCAGCATTTT; cdr3_aa: CASTLQGTTLQPQHF
cdr3_length: 16; clone_size: NA; j_call: TRBJ2-1; d_call: NA; v_call: TRBV5-4; cdr3_nt: TGTGCCAGCAGCTGGGGCGGCGGGACCCTTCGCAATGAGCAGTTCTTC; cdr3_aa: CASSWGGGTLRNEQFF
cdr3_length: 13; clone_size: few; j_call: TRBJ2-3; d_call: NA; v_call: TRBV12-5; cdr3_nt: TGTGCTAGTGCCTCCCGGGGCGCAGATACGCAGTATTTT; cdr3_aa: CASASRGADTQYF
cdr3_length: 12; clone_size: NA; j_call: TRBJ2-7; d_call: NA; v_call: TRBV19; cdr3_nt: TGTGCCAGTAGTATTCCGTTACGCGAGCAGTACTTC; cdr3_aa: CASSIPLREQYF
cdr3_length: 16; clone_size: NA; j_call: TRBJ2-7; d_call: TRBD2; v_call: TRBV27; cdr3_nt: TGTGCCAGCAGTTTATCCGGTCGGAGCGGGAGCCACGAGCAGTACTTC; cdr3_aa: CASSLSGRSGSHEQYF
cdr3_length: 14; clone_size: once; j_call: TRBJ2-7; d_call: TRBD1; v_call: TRBV6-6; cdr3_nt: TGTGCCAGCAGTTACGGGACAGGTCACTACGAGCAGTACTTC; cdr3_aa: CASSYGTGHYEQYF
cdr3_length: 14; clone_size: NA; j_call: TRBJ2-2; d_call: NA; v_call: TRBV30; cdr3_nt: TGTGCCTGGACTTTAGGGGTGGGGACCGGGGAGCTGTTTTTT; cdr3_aa: CAWTLGVGTGELFF
cdr3_length: 15; clone_size: NA; j_call: TRBJ2-1; d_call: NA; v_call: TRBV7-3; cdr3_nt: TGTGCCAGCAGCCCGGGACTCGCCCCTTACAATGAGCAGTTCTTC; cdr3_aa: CASSPGLAPYNEQFF
cdr3_length: 11; clone_size: few; j_call: TRBJ1-1; d_call: NA; v_call: TRBV19; cdr3_nt: TGTGCCAGTAGTATTTGGGCGTCATCTTTCTTT; cdr3_aa: CASSIWASSFF
cdr3_length: 13; clone_size: few; j_call: TRBJ1-2; d_call: TRBD1; v_call: TRBV10-3; cdr3_nt: TGTGCCATAGAGGACAGGGCGAACTATGGCTACACCTTC; cdr3_aa: CAIEDRANYGYTF
cdr3_length: 13; clone_size: NA; j_call: TRBJ2-7; d_call: NA; v_call: TRBV9; cdr3_nt: TGTGCCAGCAGCGTAAAACCGGCCTACGAGCAGTACTTC; cdr3_aa: CASSVKPAYEQYF
cdr3_length: 13; clone_size: NA; j_call: TRBJ1-5; d_call: NA; v_call: TRBV7-3; cdr3_nt: TGTGCCAGCAGCTTATGGGACGGGCAGCCCCAGCATTTT; cdr3_aa: CASSLWDGQPQHF
cdr3_length: 18; clone_size: NA; j_call: TRBJ2-1; d_call: TRBD1; v_call: TRBV19; cdr3_nt: TGTGCCAGTAGTATGACACTCCCGGGACAGGGGGCTTACAATGAGCAGTTCTTC; cdr3_aa: CASSMTLPGQGAYNEQFF
cdr3_length: 14; clone_size: NA; j_call: TRBJ1-5; d_call: NA; v_call: TRBV6-6; cdr3_nt: TGTGCCAGCAGTTACTCGATTGGCAATCAGCCCCAGCATTTT; cdr3_aa: CASSYSIGNQPQHF
cdr3_length: 17; clone_size: NA; j_call: TRBJ2-1; d_call: TRBD2; v_call: TRBV4-1; cdr3_nt: TGCGCCAGCAGCCAAGATATTGGAGGGACTACTAGCGCAGAGCAGTTCTTC; cdr3_aa: CASSQDIGGTTSAEQFF
cdr3_length: 15; clone_size: NA; j_call: TRBJ1-2; d_call: NA; v_call: TRBV6-1; cdr3_nt: TGTGCCAGCACCGGGAGGGTTGGCCCTAACTATGGCTACACCTTC; cdr3_aa: CASTGRVGPNYGYTF
cdr3_length: 15; clone_size: NA; j_call: TRBJ2-5; d_call: TRBD1; v_call: TRBV9; cdr3_nt: TGTGCCAGCAGCGCCGACAGGGGCGTCCCGGAGACCCAGTACTTC; cdr3_aa: CASSADRGVPETQYF
cdr3_length: 13; clone_size: few; j_call: TRBJ2-7; d_call: NA; v_call: TRBV7-3; cdr3_nt: TGTGCCAGCAGCCCGCAGTGGGGCTACGAGCAGTACTTC; cdr3_aa: CASSPQWGYEQYF
cdr3_length: 12; clone_size: NA; j_call: TRBJ2-7; d_call: TRBD1; v_call: TRBV27; cdr3_nt: TGTGCCAGCAGGGACAGGGGGGAGGGGCAGTACTTC; cdr3_aa: CASRDRGEGQYF
cdr3_length: 13; clone_size: NA; j_call: TRBJ1-1; d_call: NA; v_call: TRBV11-2; cdr3_nt: TGTGCCAGCAGCTTTGCATGGAACACTGAAGCTTTCTTT; cdr3_aa: CASSFAWNTEAFF
cdr3_length: 15; clone_size: NA; j_call: TRBJ1-1; d_call: NA; v_call: TRBV7-9; cdr3_nt: TGTGCCAGCAGCTTAGGAGGTGCAGGGAACACTGAAGCTTTCTTT; cdr3_aa: CASSLGGAGNTEAFF
cdr3_length: 13; clone_size: NA; j_call: TRBJ2-2; d_call: NA; v_call: TRBV11-2; cdr3_nt: TGTGCCAGCAGCGTACAGTACACCGGGGAGCTGTTTTTT; cdr3_aa: CASSVQYTGELFF
cdr3_length: 16; clone_size: NA; j_call: TRBJ1-3; d_call: NA; v_call: TRBV6-5; cdr3_nt: TGTGCCAGCAGTTACCCAGCAGGAGGGGCTGGAAACACCATATATTTT; cdr3_aa: CASSYPAGGAGNTIYF